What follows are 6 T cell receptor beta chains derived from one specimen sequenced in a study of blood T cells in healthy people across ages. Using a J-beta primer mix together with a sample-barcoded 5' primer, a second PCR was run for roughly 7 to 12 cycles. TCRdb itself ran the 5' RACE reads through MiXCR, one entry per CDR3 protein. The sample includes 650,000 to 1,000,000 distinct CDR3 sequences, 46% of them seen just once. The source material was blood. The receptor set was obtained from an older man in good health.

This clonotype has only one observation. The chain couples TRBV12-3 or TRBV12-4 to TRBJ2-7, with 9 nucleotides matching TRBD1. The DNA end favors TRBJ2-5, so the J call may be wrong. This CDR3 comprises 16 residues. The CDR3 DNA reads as TGTGCCAGCAGGACCGGGACAGGGACGAAGGGAGAGACCCAGTACTTC. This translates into CASRTGTGTKGETQYF.

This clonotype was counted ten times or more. This CDR3 reads CASSGDSLYNEQFF. CDR3 nucleotide sequence: TGTGCCAGCAGTGGGGACAGCCTCTACAATGAGCAGTTCTTC. The chain employs TRBV12-3 or TRBV12-4 and TRBJ2-1; 7 bases line up with TRBD1. V shed 5 bases, J shed 3 bases, and the junction held 4 bases outside the gene matches. The CDR3 is 14 residues long.

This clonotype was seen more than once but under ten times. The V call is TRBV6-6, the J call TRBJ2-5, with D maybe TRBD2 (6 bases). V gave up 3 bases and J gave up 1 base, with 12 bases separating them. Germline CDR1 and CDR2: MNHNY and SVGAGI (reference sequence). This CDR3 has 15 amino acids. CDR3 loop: CASSYSGVTQETQYF. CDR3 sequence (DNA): TGTGCCAGCAGTTATTCGGGGGTCACCCAAGAGACCCAGTACTTC.

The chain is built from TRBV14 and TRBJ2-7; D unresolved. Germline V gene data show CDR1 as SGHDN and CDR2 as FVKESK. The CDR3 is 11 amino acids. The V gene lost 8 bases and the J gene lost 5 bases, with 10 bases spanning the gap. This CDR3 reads CASSSIDEQYF. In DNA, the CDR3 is TGTGCCAGCTCTTCGATCGACGAGCAGTACTTC.

CDR3 sequence: CASWPGDRGVHEQYF. The CDR3 coding sequence is TGTGCCAGCTGGCCCGGGGACAGGGGAGTCCACGAGCAGTACTTC. The chain has TRBV28 and TRBJ2-7; 10 nucleotides line up with TRBD1. The CDR3 runs 15 residues. Germline V gene data show CDR1 as MDHEN and CDR2 as SYDVKM. With 8 bases clipped from V and 5 bases from J, the junction kept 12 bases outside the gene matches.

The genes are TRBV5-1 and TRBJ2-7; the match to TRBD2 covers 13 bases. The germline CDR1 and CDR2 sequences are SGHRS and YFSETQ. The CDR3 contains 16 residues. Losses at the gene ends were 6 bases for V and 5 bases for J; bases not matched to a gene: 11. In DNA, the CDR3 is TGCGCCAGCACCCTTGACGGACTAGCGGGAGAAGACGAGCAGTACTTC. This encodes CASTLDGLAGEDEQYF.